This T cell receptor (beta chain) was identified in a study of control samples from healthy donors and cancer patients. TCRdb's copy holds only in-frame clones and misses some; the assay was immunoSEQ multiplex PCR. Of about 160,000 clones in the sample, under 96% were seen once. This clone is a singleton in its sample. The TCR was taken from a woman aged 25 to 39 in good health. The specimen was blood.

The CDR3 region is CAWSMGLASGRGEQYF. The CDR3 bases are TGTGCCTGGAGTATGGGGCTGGCTAGCGGGAGAGGGGAGCAGTACTTC. The chain carries TRBV30 and TRBJ2-7, with TRBD2 matching over 10 bases. V trimming: 2 bases; J trimming: 7 bases; junction bases outside the gene matches: 14. There are 16 residues in the CDR3. Germline CDR1 GTSNPN, CDR2 SVGIG (reference sequence).